Below are 10 T cell receptor beta chains sequenced from a single sample in a study of T cell changes during pregnancy in multiple sclerosis. Measured with immunoSEQ multiplex PCR; TCRdb has only the in-frame clones, and not every one. The sample includes approximately 80,000 clones, about 89% seen only once; the top ten take 3.5%. This specimen was PBMCs, taken in the first trimester of pregnancy. These receptors were obtained from a female donor in good health, serving as a control in a pregnancy study. Some clones in this sample may be carry-over from other donors' samples.

The chain couples TRBV2 to TRBJ2-7; 10 nucleotides match TRBD1. The CDR3 extends over 14 amino acids. Trimming cost V 8 bases and J 3 bases; bases outside gene matches: 7. Germline-derived CDR1 and CDR2 are SNHLY and FYNNEI. CDR3 coding DNA: TGTGCCAGCGATTCCGGGGACAGGGGCTACGAGCAGTACTTC. This gives the protein CASDSGDRGYEQYF.

J is TRBJ2-6 and V is TRBV6-4, with D maybe TRBD2 (5 bases). The V gene lost 2 bases and the J gene lost 4 bases, with 15 bases spanning the gap. The CDR3 is made up of 17 amino acids. The germline gives CDR1 MRHNA, CDR2 SNTAGT. CDR3 protein: CASSDTTTPRGANVLTF. DNA of the CDR3: TGTGCCAGCAGTGACACGACTACCCCACGGGGGGCCAACGTCCTGACTTTC.

The V call is TRBV19, the J call TRBJ2-1; 11 bases fit TRBD2. J gave up 3 bases and V 5 bases, and 6 bases lay outside the gene matches. The CDR3 is 16 residues long. The germline CDR1 and CDR2 sequences are LNHDA and SQIVND (reference sequence). The CDR3 sequence is CASSPGTSGGYNEQFF. CDR3 sequence (DNA): TGTGCCAGTAGTCCGGGGACTAGCGGCGGCTACAATGAGCAGTTCTTC.

In the case of this clone: Distinct nucleotide sequences in the sample also encode this CDR3. This chain uses TRBV19 with TRBJ1-2, with a tentative D call TRBD1 (5 bases). The ends were cut back, 3 bases at V and 5 bases at J, with 7 bases in the middle. Per germline, CDR1 LNHDA and CDR2 SQIVND (reference sequence). This CDR3 is 12 amino acids long. The CDR3 DNA sequence: TGTGCCAGTAGTATTAAGGGGTATGGCTACACCTTC. Amino acid sequence: CASSIKGYGYTF.

This sequence joins TRBV10-2 and TRBJ2-2; D gene uncertain. Germline V gene sequence: CDR1 WSHSY, CDR2 SAAADI. The CDR3 is 14 residues long. Between the trimmed V and J ends, which lost 2 bases and 6 bases, there was a span of 10 bases. The CDR3 protein is CASSEGRSSGELFF. CDR3 nucleotides: TGCGCCAGCAGTGAGGGGCGCTCGTCCGGGGAGCTGTTTTTT.

The chain joins TRBV6-4 to TRBJ2-2, with D maybe TRBD2 (6 bases). Germline V gene lookup returns CDR1 MRHNA and CDR2 SNTAGT. The CDR3 totals 14 residues. Between the trimmed V and J ends, which lost 4 bases and 0 bases, there was a span of 6 bases. In nucleotides, the CDR3 is TGTGCCAGCAGTGGGGGGGCGAACACCGGGGAGCTGTTTTTT. The encoded protein is CASSGGANTGELFF.

This clone was recorded once. Distinct nucleotide sequences in the sample also encode this CDR3. The chain combines TRBV27 with TRBJ1-5, with D possibly being TRBD1 (5 bases). V gave up 8 bases and J gave up 4 bases, with 6 bases separating them. Germline V gene sequence: CDR1 MNHEY, CDR2 SMNVEV (reference sequence). CDR3 size: 11 residues. The CDR3 DNA is TGTGCCAGCGGGGGGAATCAGCCCCAGCATTTT. It translates to CASGGNQPQHF.

The rearrangement uses TRBV19 and TRBJ1-4, with TRBD1 as a possible D gene (5 bases). The CDR3 is made up of 17 amino acids. From germline, CDR1 is LNHDA and CDR2 SQIVND (reference sequence). V gave up 1 base and J gave up 0 bases, with 12 bases separating them. CDR3 DNA sequence: TGTGCCAGTAGTATAGTAGGGGCCCACGCAACTAATGAAAAACTGTTTTTT. The encoded protein is CASSIVGAHATNEKLFF.

This chain connects TRBV25-1 to TRBJ1-1; a possible D gene is TRBD1 (6 bases). The CDR3 loop spans 14 amino acids. V lost 3 bases, J lost 3 bases, and 11 bases lay in between. The germline CDR1 and CDR2 sequences are MGHDK and SYGVNS. CDR3 in amino acids: CASSDQGSDTEAFF. The CDR3 coding sequence is TGTGCCAGCAGTGACCAGGGGTCGGACACTGAAGCTTTCTTT.

The chain combines TRBV25-1 with TRBJ1-2; D call uncertain. Per the germline V gene, CDR1 is MGHDK and CDR2 is SYGVNS. V lost 0 bases and J 7 bases, leaving 18 bases between the germline ends. This CDR3 region has 16 residues. In nucleotides, the CDR3 is TGTGCCAGCAGTGAATATAAGGCAGGCGGAGGATCTGGCTACACCTTC. Translation gives CASSEYKAGGGSGYTF.